Included here is one T cell receptor (beta chain) sequence, with context. Its antigen is undetermined. The V segment lost 3 bases and the J segment 4 bases; nucleotides outside the gene matches: 0. Germline V gene data show CDR1 as SEHNR and CDR2 as FQNEAQ (reference sequence). CDR3 length equals 13 residues. Pooling covered second doses at about 4 or about 12 weeks. Sequencing was performed with immunoSEQ multiplex PCR; in TCRdb, only in-frame clones are kept and a portion is missing. The sample has around 150,000 clones; 85% to 95% are singletons. The data were taken from a study of T cell responses to AZD1222 COVID-19 vaccine. Study conclusions and caveats: Baseline seropositives among AZD1222 recipients totaled only five or six. Donor demographics were predominantly white British with a female majority; clonal diversity may be underestimated.

The receptor was isolated from an adult who received the AZD1222 COVID-19 vaccine. Sequencing used peripheral blood, obtained 28 days after the second AZD1222 dose. This chain connects TRBV7-9 to TRBJ2-1; 7 bases align to TRBD1. The CDR3 spells CASSLGQYNEQFF. CDR3 bases: TGTGCCAGCAGCTTGGGACAGTACAATGAGCAGTTCTTC.